This TCR beta chain was recovered during a study of control samples from healthy donors and cancer patients. Method: immunoSEQ multiplex PCR; TCRdb's copy keeps in-frame clones and lacks some. The sample gives around 120,000 clones, roughly 92% of which show up once; 2.6% is in the top ten. The germline V gene encodes CDR1 SGHRS and CDR2 YFSETQ. The CDR3 is made up of 16 amino acids. V lost 4 bases to trimming and J lost 5 bases; unmatched junction nucleotides: 8. The source of this sequence is a man in his thirties or forties in good health. The chain combines TRBV5-1 with TRBJ2-3, with TRBD2 matching over 12 bases. The sequencing input was blood. CDR3 protein: CASSAASGGGQDTQYF. The DNA for the CDR3 is TGCGCCAGCAGCGCAGCTAGCGGGGGGGGTCAAGATACGCAGTATTTT. Full variable domain (remainder filled in from reference TRBV5-1 and TRBJ2-3): KAGVTQTPRYLIKTRGQQVTLSCSPISGHRSVSWYQQTPGQGLQFLFEYFSETQRNKGNFPGRFSGRQFSNSRSEMNVSTLELGDSALYLCASSAASGGGQDTQYFGPGTRLTVL.